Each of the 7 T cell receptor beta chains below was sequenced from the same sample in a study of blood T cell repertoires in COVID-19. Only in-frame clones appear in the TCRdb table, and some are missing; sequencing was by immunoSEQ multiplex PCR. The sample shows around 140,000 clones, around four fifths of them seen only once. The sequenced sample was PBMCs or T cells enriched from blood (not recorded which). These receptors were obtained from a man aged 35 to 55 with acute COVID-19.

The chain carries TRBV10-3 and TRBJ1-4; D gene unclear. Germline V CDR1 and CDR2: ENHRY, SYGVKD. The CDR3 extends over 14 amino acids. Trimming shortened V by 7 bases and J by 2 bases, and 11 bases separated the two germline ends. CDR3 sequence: CAINPDGTNEKLFF. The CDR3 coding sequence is TGTGCCATCAACCCTGACGGGACTAATGAAAAACTGTTTTTT.

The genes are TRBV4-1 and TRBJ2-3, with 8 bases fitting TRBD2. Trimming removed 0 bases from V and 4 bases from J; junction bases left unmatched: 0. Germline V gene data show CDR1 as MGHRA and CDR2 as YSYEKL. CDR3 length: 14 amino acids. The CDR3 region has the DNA TGCGCCAGCAGCCAAGAGCGGGAGGCAGATACGCAGTATTTT. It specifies CASSQEREADTQYF.

The CDR3 sequence: CAWTLRGLANEKLFF. Written as DNA, the CDR3 is TGTGCCTGGACCCTTAGGGGGCTGGCTAATGAAAAACTGTTTTTT. The chain joins TRBV30 to TRBJ1-4, with 7 positions matching TRBD1. Germline CDR1 reads GTSNPN; CDR2 reads SVGIG (reference sequence). CDR3 length equals 15 residues. Trimming took 4 bases from V and 3 from J; bases not matched to a gene: 8. Full variable domain (outside the CDR3, taken from reference TRBV30 and TRBJ1-4): SQTIHQWPATLVQPVGSPLSLECTVEGTSNPNLYWYRQAAGRGLQLLFYSVGIGQISSEVPQNLSASRPQDRQFILSSKKLLLSDSGFYLCAWTLRGLANEKLFFGSGTQLSVL.

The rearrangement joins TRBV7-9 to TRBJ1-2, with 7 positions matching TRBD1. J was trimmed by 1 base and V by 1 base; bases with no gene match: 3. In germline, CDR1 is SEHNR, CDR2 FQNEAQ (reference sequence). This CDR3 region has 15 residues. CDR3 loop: CASSLEQGRNYGYTF. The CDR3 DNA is TGTGCCAGCAGCTTAGAACAGGGGCGTAACTATGGCTACACCTTC.

The CDR3 DNA is TGTGCCAGCAGTTACAGTCGGGGGGCAGGTCAGCCCCAGCATTTT. It codes for CASSYSRGAGQPQHF. The genes are TRBV6-5 and TRBJ1-5; weak D call: TRBD1 (6 bases). This CDR3 is built from 15 residues. Germline V gene data show CDR1 as MNHEY and CDR2 as SVGAGI. Trimming cost V 2 bases and J 6 bases, with 14 bases left between them.

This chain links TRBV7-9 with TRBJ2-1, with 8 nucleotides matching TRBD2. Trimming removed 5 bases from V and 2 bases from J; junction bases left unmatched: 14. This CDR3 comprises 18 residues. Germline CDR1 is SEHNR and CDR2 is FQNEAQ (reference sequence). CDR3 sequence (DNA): TGTGCCAGCAGCCCGGGGGGAGCGGGGGCTTGGGCCTACAATGAGCAGTTCTTC. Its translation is CASSPGGAGAWAYNEQFF.

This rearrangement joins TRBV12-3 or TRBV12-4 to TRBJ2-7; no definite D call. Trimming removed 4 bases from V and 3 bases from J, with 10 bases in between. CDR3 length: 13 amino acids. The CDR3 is CASSWLDVYEQYF. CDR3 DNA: TGTGCCAGCAGTTGGCTAGACGTCTACGAGCAGTACTTC.